This T cell receptor (beta chain) is from a study of T cell repertoires in aging, cancer and after chemotherapy. A mixed TRB-A/B primer pool amplified rearranged TRB by multiplex touch-down PCR. MiXCR, applied by TCRdb to the multiplex PCR reads, yields one record per CDR3 protein. The sample holds about 1,200 distinct CDR3 sequences, about 24% seen once. The template was genomic DNA from peripheral blood, not RNA. Within the sample, this clonotype is large. Germline V gene lookup returns CDR1 SQVTM and CDR2 ANQGSEA. The CDR3 covers 11 residues. The V end was cut by 1 base, the J end by 4 bases, with 5 bases between.

This TCR derives from a human donor with a blood cancer. Sequences were obtained from blood. V and J are TRBV29-1 and TRBJ2-7; D is undetermined. CDR3 protein: CSVEGFYEQYF. The DNA of the CDR3 is TGCAGCGTTGAAGGCTTTTACGAGCAGTACTTC.